This T cell receptor beta chain stems from a study of blood T cells in healthy people across ages. Looked up from germline, CDR1 is SGHKS and CDR2 is YYEKEE (reference sequence). The CDR3 runs 15 residues. With 4 bases removed from V and 0 bases from J, the gap between germline ends came to 8 bases. This clonotype was seen a handful of times. Combining a sample-barcoded 5' primer with a J-beta primer mix, a second PCR ran for roughly 6 to 11 cycles. TCRdb recomputed calls from the 5' RACE reads with MiXCR, one row per CDR3 protein. This sample carries roughly 730,000 distinct CDR3 sequences, roughly three fifths of them seen once, and the ten largest clones take around 25%.

This TCR came from a man aged 35-49 years in good health. Sequences were obtained from blood. The rearrangement uses TRBV5-5 and TRBJ2-6; no clear D. In DNA form, the CDR3 reads TGTGCCAGCAGCGTCTTGGGCTCTGGGGCCAACGTCCTGACTTTC. As protein: CASSVLGSGANVLTF.